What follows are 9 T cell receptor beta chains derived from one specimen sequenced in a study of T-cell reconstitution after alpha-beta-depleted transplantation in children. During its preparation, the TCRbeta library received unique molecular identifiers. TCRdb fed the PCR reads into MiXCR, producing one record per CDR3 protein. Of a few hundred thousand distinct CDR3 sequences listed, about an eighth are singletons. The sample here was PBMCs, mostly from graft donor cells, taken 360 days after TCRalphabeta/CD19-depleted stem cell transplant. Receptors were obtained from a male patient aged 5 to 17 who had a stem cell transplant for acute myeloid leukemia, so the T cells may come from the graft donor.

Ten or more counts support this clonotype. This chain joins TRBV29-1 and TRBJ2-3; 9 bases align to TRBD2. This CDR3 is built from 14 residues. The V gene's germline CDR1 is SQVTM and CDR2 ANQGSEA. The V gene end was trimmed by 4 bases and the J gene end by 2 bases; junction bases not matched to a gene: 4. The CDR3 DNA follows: TGCAGCGTTGCGACTAGCGGACACACAGATACGCAGTATTTT. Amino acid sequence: CSVATSGHTDTQYF.

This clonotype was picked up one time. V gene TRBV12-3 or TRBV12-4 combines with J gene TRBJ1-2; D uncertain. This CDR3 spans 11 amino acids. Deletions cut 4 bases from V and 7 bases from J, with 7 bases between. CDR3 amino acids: CASSSEGGYTF. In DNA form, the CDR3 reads TGTGCCAGCAGTTCGGAGGGTGGCTACACCTTC.

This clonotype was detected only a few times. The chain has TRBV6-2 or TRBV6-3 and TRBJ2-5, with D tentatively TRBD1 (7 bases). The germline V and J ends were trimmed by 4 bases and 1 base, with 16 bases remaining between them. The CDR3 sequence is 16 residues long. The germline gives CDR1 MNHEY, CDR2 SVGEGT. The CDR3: CASSFGGQRIQETQYF. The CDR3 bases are TGTGCCAGCAGTTTCGGGGGACAGAGAATCCAAGAGACCCAGTACTTC.

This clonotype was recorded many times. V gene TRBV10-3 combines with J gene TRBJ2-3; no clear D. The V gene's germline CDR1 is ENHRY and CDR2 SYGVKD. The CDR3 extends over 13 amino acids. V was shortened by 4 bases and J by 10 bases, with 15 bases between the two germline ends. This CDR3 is CAISGLGEQAQYF. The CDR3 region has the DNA TGTGCCATCAGTGGGTTAGGAGAGCAAGCGCAGTATTTT.

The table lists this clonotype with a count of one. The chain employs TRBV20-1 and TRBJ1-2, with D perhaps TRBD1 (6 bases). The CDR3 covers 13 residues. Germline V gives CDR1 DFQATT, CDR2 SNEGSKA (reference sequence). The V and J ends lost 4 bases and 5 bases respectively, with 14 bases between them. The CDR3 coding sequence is TGCAGTGCTATACAGGGCCTAGGGTATGGCTACACCTTC. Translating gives CSAIQGLGYGYTF.

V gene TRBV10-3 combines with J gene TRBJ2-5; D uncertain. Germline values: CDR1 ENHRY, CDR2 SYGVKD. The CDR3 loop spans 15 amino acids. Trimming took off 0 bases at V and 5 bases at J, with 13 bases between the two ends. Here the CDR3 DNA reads TGTGCCATCAGTGAGTCGGGTGTAGAAGGGGAGACCCAGTACTTC. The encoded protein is CAISESGVEGETQYF.

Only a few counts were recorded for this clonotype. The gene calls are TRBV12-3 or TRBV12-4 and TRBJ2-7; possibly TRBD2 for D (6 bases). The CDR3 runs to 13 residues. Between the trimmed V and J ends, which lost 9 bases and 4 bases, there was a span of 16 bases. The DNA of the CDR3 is TGTGCCAGAAACCGGGACTTTCCTTACGAGCAGTACTTC. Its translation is CARNRDFPYEQYF.

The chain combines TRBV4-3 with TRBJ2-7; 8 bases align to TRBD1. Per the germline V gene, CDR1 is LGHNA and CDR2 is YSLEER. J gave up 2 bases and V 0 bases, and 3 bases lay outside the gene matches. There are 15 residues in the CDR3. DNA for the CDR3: TGCGCCAGCAGCCAAGACCAGGGGGCCCCCTACGAGCAGTACTTC. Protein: CASSQDQGAPYEQYF.

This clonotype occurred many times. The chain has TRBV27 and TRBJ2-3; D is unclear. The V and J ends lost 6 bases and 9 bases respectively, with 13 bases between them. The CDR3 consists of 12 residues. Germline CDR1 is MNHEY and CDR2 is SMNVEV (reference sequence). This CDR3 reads CASSSPLGTQYF. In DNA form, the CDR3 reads TGTGCCAGCAGCTCTCCATTGGGGACGCAGTATTTT.